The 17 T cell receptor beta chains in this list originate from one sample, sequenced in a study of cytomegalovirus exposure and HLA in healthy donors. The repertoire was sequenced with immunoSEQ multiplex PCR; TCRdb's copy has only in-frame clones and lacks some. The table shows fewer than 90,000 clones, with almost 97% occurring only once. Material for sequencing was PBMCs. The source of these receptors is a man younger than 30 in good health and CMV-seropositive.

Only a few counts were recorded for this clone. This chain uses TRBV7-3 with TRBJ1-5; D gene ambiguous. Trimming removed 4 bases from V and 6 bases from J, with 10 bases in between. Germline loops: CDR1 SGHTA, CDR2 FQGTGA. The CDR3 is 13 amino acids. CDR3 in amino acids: CASSSHPGQPQHF. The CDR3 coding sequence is TGTGCCAGCAGCTCCCACCCCGGTCAGCCCCAGCATTTT.

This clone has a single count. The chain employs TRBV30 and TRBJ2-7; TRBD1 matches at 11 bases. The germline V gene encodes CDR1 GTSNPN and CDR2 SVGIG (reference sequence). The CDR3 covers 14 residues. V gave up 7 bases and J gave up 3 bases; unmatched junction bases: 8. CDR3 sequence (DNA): TGTGCCTCCAGGGACAGGGGGAAATTCTACGAGCAGTACTTC. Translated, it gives CASRDRGKFYEQYF.

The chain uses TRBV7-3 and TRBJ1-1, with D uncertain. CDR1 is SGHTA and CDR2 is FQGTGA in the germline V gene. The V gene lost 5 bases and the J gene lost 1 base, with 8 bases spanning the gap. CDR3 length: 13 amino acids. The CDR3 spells CASSAGGNTEAFF. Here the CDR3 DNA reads TGTGCCAGCAGCGCCGGCGGGAACACTGAAGCTTTCTTT.

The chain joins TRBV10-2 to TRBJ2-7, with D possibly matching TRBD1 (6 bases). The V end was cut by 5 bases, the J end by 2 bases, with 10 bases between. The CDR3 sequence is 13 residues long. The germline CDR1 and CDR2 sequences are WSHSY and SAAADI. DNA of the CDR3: TGCGCCAGCAGTCTTACAGGGACCTACGAGCAGTACTTC. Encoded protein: CASSLTGTYEQYF.

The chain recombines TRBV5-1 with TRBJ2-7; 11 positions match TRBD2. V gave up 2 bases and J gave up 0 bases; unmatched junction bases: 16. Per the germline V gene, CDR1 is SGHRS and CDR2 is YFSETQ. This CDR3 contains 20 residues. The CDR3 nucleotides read TGCGCCAGCAGCTTTTCCACTAGCGGGAGACAATCCCCCATCTCCTACGAGCAGTACTTC. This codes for CASSFSTSGRQSPISYEQYF.

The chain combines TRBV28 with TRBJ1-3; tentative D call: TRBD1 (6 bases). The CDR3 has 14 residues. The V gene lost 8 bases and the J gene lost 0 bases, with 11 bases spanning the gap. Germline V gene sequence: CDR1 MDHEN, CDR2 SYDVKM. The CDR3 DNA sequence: TGTGCCAGCGGAGACAGGAGCTCTGGAAACACCATATATTTT. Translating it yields CASGDRSSGNTIYF.

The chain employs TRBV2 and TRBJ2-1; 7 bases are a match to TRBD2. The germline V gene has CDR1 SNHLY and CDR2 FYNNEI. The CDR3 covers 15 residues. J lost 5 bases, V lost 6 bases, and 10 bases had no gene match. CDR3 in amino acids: CASRLSGTTHNEQFF. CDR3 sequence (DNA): TGTGCCAGCAGATTAAGCGGGACCACCCACAATGAGCAGTTCTTC.

The DNA of the CDR3 is TGTGCCAGTACTTACAGTCCCTATAACACCGGGGAGCTGTTTTTT. Its protein is CASTYSPYNTGELFF. This chain uses TRBV19 with TRBJ2-2; no firm D call. The V end lost 7 bases, the J end lost 2 bases, and 14 bases lay between the germline ends. CDR1 and CDR2 (germline): LNHDA, SQIVND (reference sequence). This CDR3 region has 15 residues.

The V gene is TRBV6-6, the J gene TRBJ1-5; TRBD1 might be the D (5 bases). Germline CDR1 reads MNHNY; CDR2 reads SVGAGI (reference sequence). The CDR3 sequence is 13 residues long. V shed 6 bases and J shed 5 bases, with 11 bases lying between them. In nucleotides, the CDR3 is TGTGCCAGCAGCACACGGGGGGATCAGCCCCAGCATTTT. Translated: CASSTRGDQPQHF.

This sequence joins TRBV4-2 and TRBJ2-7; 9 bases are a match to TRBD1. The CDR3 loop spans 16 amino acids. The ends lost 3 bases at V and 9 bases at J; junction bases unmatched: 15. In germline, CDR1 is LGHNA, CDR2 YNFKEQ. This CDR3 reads CASSQAGQGNSVGQYF. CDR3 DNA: TGTGCCAGCAGCCAGGCGGGACAGGGTAATTCGGTAGGGCAGTACTTC.

The CDR3 DNA follows: TGTGCCAGCAGCTTAGAGACAGAGGTCGGGGAGCTGTTTTTT. Protein product: CASSLETEVGELFF. V usage is TRBV11-2 and J usage is TRBJ2-2; TRBD1 is a possible D gene (5 bases). Deletions cut 0 bases from V and 7 bases from J, with 9 bases between. Germline V lookup: CDR1 SGHAT, CDR2 FQNNGV. This CDR3 is 14 amino acids long.

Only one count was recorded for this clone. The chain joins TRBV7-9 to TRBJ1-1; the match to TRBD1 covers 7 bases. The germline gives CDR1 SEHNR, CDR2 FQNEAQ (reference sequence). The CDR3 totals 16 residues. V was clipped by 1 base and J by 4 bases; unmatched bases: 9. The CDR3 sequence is CASSLVGGLGSTEAFF. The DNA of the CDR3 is TGTGCCAGCAGCTTAGTAGGGGGCCTGGGGAGCACTGAAGCTTTCTTT.

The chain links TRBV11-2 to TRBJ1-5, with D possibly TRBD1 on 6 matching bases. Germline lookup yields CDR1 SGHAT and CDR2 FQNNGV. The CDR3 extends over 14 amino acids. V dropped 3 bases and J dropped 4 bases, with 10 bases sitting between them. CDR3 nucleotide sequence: TGTGCCAGCAGCTTTGGACAGTTTAATCAGCCCCAGCATTTT. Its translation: CASSFGQFNQPQHF.

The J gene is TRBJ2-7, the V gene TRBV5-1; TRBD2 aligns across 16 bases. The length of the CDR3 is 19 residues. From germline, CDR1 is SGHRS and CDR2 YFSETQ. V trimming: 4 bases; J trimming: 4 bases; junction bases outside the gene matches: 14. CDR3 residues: CASSDPGLAGGPENYEQYF. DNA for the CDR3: TGCGCCAGCAGCGACCCGGGACTAGCGGGAGGGCCGGAGAATTACGAGCAGTACTTC.

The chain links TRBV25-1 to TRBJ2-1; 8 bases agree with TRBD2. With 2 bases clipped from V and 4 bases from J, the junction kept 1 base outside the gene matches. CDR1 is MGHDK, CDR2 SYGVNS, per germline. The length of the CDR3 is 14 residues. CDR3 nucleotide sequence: TGTGCCAGCAGTGAAGCGGGAGGTTACAATGAGCAGTTCTTC. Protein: CASSEAGGYNEQFF.

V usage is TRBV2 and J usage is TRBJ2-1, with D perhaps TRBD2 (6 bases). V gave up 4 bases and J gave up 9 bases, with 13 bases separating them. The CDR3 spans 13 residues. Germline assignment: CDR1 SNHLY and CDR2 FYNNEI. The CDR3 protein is CASSVVRGGEQFF. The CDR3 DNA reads TGTGCCAGCAGTGTCGTTCGGGGAGGTGAGCAGTTCTTC.

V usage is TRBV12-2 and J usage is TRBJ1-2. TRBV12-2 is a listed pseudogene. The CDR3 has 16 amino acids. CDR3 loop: CASRLPPQTIFYGYTF. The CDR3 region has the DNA TGTGCAAGTCGCTTACCGCCCCAGACTATCTTCTATGGCTACACCTTC.